This is a list of T cell receptor beta chains from one sample in a study of cytomegalovirus exposure and HLA in healthy donors. Profiling relied on immunoSEQ multiplex PCR, and the TCRdb table lists in-frame clones only, not all of them. Among 150,000 to 200,000 clones listed, 80% were seen once. Source material: PBMCs. These receptors were taken from a man between 18 and 29 years old in good health and CMV-seropositive. The CDR3 runs from the conserved cysteine through the conserved F or W. The D gene is left open where the match is weak. Only part of the rows carry a size: once, few, many, or a class if the clone is expanded.

V gene: TRBV4-2; D gene: NA; clone size: NA; J gene: TRBJ1-1; CDR3 protein: CASSQRLGQGTNTEAFF; CDR3 DNA: TGTGCCAGCAGCCAACGCTTGGGGCAGGGGACGAACACTGAAGCTTTCTTT
V gene: TRBV29-1; D gene: NA; clone size: NA; J gene: TRBJ1-1; CDR3 protein: CSALNTEAFF; CDR3 DNA: TGCAGCGCTTTGAACACTGAAGCTTTCTTT
V gene: TRBV5-1; D gene: NA; clone size: NA; J gene: TRBJ1-1; CDR3 protein: CASSLAGGIEAFF; CDR3 DNA: TGCGCCAGCAGCTTGGCGGGAGGGATAGAAGCTTTCTTT
V gene: TRBV6-5; D gene: TRBD2; clone size: once; J gene: TRBJ2-5; CDR3 protein: CASRLAGLETQYF; CDR3 DNA: TGTGCCAGCAGACTAGCGGGATTAGAGACCCAGTACTTC
V gene: TRBV6-5; D gene: NA; clone size: NA; J gene: TRBJ1-1; CDR3 protein: CASTLTTVMNTEAFF; CDR3 DNA: TGTGCCAGCACCTTAACTACCGTTATGAACACTGAAGCTTTCTTT
V gene: TRBV30; D gene: NA; clone size: NA; J gene: TRBJ1-1; CDR3 protein: CAWTPTVNTEAFF; CDR3 DNA: TGTGCCTGGACCCCGACTGTGAACACTGAAGCTTTCTTT
V gene: TRBV6-1; D gene: NA; clone size: NA; J gene: TRBJ1-5; CDR3 protein: CASSTRDSNQPQHF; CDR3 DNA: TGTGCCAGCAGTACCAGGGATAGCAATCAGCCCCAGCATTTT
V gene: TRBV4-3; D gene: TRBD1; clone size: few; J gene: TRBJ2-2; CDR3 protein: CASSQEYLGGSLKMELFF; CDR3 DNA: TGCGCCAGCAGCCAAGAATATTTAGGGGGCAGTTTGAAGATGGAGCTGTTTTTT
V gene: TRBV7-9; D gene: NA; clone size: NA; J gene: TRBJ2-1; CDR3 protein: CASSLAGGYNEQFF; CDR3 DNA: TGTGCCAGCAGCTTAGCGGGGGGCTACAATGAGCAGTTCTTC
V gene: TRBV29-1; D gene: TRBD1; clone size: once; J gene: TRBJ2-7; CDR3 protein: CSVEGNDQGAVEQYF; CDR3 DNA: TGCAGCGTGGAGGGCAATGACCAGGGGGCTGTCGAGCAGTACTTC
V gene: TRBV5-1; D gene: TRBD1; clone size: NA; J gene: TRBJ2-3; CDR3 protein: CASSWGQENTDTQYF; CDR3 DNA: TGCGCCAGCAGCTGGGGACAGGAGAACACAGATACGCAGTATTTT
V gene: TRBV19; D gene: TRBD2; clone size: NA; J gene: TRBJ2-7; CDR3 protein: CASSTIAGVSYEQYF; CDR3 DNA: TGTGCCAGTAGTACCATAGCGGGAGTCTCCTACGAGCAGTACTTC
V gene: TRBV4-3; D gene: NA; clone size: NA; J gene: TRBJ1-4; CDR3 protein: CASSQDGDRYDEKLFF; CDR3 DNA: TGCGCCAGCAGCCAAGACGGCGACAGGTATGATGAAAAACTGTTTTTT
V gene: TRBV27; D gene: NA; clone size: once; J gene: TRBJ2-7; CDR3 protein: CASSFSGGKEQYF; CDR3 DNA: TGTGCCAGCAGTTTCTCAGGGGGGAAGGAGCAGTACTTC
V gene: TRBV5-6; D gene: NA; clone size: NA; J gene: TRBJ2-3; CDR3 protein: CASSFRLVRDTQYF; CDR3 DNA: TGTGCCAGCAGCTTTAGGCTAGTGAGAGATACGCAGTATTTT
V gene: TRBV6-5; D gene: NA; clone size: NA; J gene: TRBJ2-4; CDR3 protein: CASSSGVGWGIQYF; CDR3 DNA: TGTGCCAGCAGTTCGGGGGTGGGGTGGGGCATTCAGTACTTC
V gene: TRBV7-9; D gene: TRBD1; clone size: NA; J gene: TRBJ2-7; CDR3 protein: CASSTGTGFYEQYF; CDR3 DNA: TGTGCCAGCAGCACCGGGACAGGCTTTTACGAGCAGTACTTC
V gene: TRBV7-9; D gene: NA; clone size: NA; J gene: TRBJ1-1; CDR3 protein: CASSPEDSGYTEAFF; CDR3 DNA: TGTGCCAGCAGCCCCGAGGACAGTGGGTACACTGAAGCTTTCTTT
V gene: TRBV18; D gene: TRBD1; clone size: NA; J gene: TRBJ1-4; CDR3 protein: CASSIDRVPRTTNEKLFF; CDR3 DNA: TGTGCCAGCTCGATAGACAGGGTCCCTCGCACAACTAATGAAAAACTGTTTTTT
V gene: TRBV7-8; D gene: NA; clone size: NA; J gene: TRBJ2-7; CDR3 protein: CASSPEGTSYEQYF; CDR3 DNA: TGTGCCAGCAGCCCGGAGGGGACCTCCTACGAGCAGTACTTC
V gene: TRBV18; D gene: TRBD2; clone size: NA; J gene: TRBJ2-7; CDR3 protein: CASSQSPSGGTYEQYF; CDR3 DNA: TGTGCCAGCTCACAGTCTCCTAGCGGGGGTACCTACGAGCAGTACTTC
V gene: TRBV5-4; D gene: NA; clone size: NA; J gene: TRBJ2-1; CDR3 protein: CASSLWGDEQFF; CDR3 DNA: TGTGCCAGCAGCTTGTGGGGCGATGAGCAGTTCTTC
V gene: TRBV7-2; D gene: NA; clone size: NA; J gene: TRBJ1-2; CDR3 protein: CASSLEGWGADTF; CDR3 DNA: TGTGCCAGCAGCTTAGAGGGGTGGGGCGCGGACACCTTC
V gene: TRBV11-3; D gene: TRBD1; clone size: NA; J gene: TRBJ2-1; CDR3 protein: CASSSGTGGTYNEQFF; CDR3 DNA: TGTGCCAGCAGCTCCGGGACAGGGGGGACCTACAATGAGCAGTTCTTC
V gene: TRBV9; D gene: TRBD2; clone size: NA; J gene: TRBJ2-1; CDR3 protein: CASRGAGEYNEQFF; CDR3 DNA: TGTGCCAGCCGAGGAGCGGGGGAGTACAATGAGCAGTTCTTC
V gene: TRBV5-4; D gene: TRBD2; clone size: NA; J gene: TRBJ2-1; CDR3 protein: CASSLGPSGAYNEQFF; CDR3 DNA: TGTGCCAGCAGCTTGGGCCCTAGCGGGGCCTACAATGAGCAGTTCTTC
V gene: TRBV29-1; D gene: TRBD1; clone size: NA; J gene: TRBJ1-5; CDR3 protein: CSVSQTGSRPQHF; CDR3 DNA: TGCAGCGTTTCCCAGACAGGGAGTCGGCCCCAGCATTTT
V gene: TRBV5-6; D gene: TRBD1; clone size: NA; J gene: TRBJ2-7; CDR3 protein: CASSWGQGFPYEQYF; CDR3 DNA: TGTGCCAGCAGCTGGGGACAGGGATTTCCCTACGAGCAGTACTTC